The 25 T cell receptor beta chains reported below all come from one sample, sequenced in a study of cytomegalovirus exposure and HLA in healthy donors. PCR used 60 Vbeta primers and 13 Jbeta primers. The protocol was immunoSEQ multiplex PCR, while the TCRdb copy is restricted to in-frame clones and leaves out a portion. The repertoire consists of over 150,000 clones, with more than 70% occurring once and the leading ten covering around 0.41%. Sequenced input: PBMCs. These receptors originate from a boy younger than 10 in good health and CMV-seronegative.

This chain connects TRBV9 to TRBJ1-2; D remains ambiguous. Germline CDR1 and CDR2: SGDLS and YYNGEE. Trimming left V 0 bases short and J 2 bases short, with 8 bases between. The CDR3 spans 14 residues. This CDR3 is CASSVVAGNYGYTF. In DNA, the CDR3 is TGTGCCAGCAGCGTAGTGGCGGGGAACTATGGCTACACCTTC.

The chain recombines TRBV30 with TRBJ2-5; possibly TRBD1 for D (6 bases). This CDR3 is 13 amino acids long. Germline values: CDR1 GTSNPN, CDR2 SVGIG (reference sequence). V shed 4 bases and J shed 6 bases, with 15 bases lying between them. The CDR3 sequence is CAWTRLTGQTQYF. CDR3 sequence (DNA): TGTGCCTGGACCCGACTGACAGGCCAGACCCAGTACTTC.

This clone was seen only once. DNA for the CDR3: TGTGCCAGCAGGGCCAGTACCATAAACTATGGCTACACCTTC. It translates to CASRASTINYGYTF. The chain couples TRBV28 to TRBJ1-2; no firm D call. Trimming pared 6 bases from V and 2 bases from J, leaving 13 bases between. Germline loops: CDR1 MDHEN, CDR2 SYDVKM. This CDR3 region has 14 residues.

This CDR3 reads CASSRQLAGGENEQFF. The CDR3 region has the DNA TGTGCCAGCTCACGTCAACTAGCGGGAGGGGAGAATGAGCAGTTCTTC. This chain uses TRBV18 with TRBJ2-1, with 13 bases that match TRBD2. The ends lost 4 bases at V and 7 bases at J; junction bases unmatched: 7. Germline values: CDR1 KGHSH, CDR2 LQKENI. CDR3 size: 16 residues.

As DNA, the CDR3 is TGTGCCAGCAGCTTGGCCAACCTAGCACACGAGCAGTACTTC. Its protein is CASSLANLAHEQYF. The chain has TRBV5-6 and TRBJ2-7, with D perhaps matching TRBD2 (5 bases). The CDR3 loop spans 14 amino acids. Looked up from germline, CDR1 is SGHDT and CDR2 is YYEEEE. The V end lost 0 bases, the J end lost 5 bases, and 12 bases lay between the germline ends.

V and J are TRBV5-6 and TRBJ1-5; possible D gene TRBD1, 5 bases. V was cut by 4 bases and J by 0 bases, with 14 bases left in between. Germline CDR1 is SGHDT and CDR2 is YYEEEE. This CDR3 region has 16 residues. The CDR3 spells CASSKGQGYSNQPQHF. In DNA, the CDR3 is TGTGCCAGCAGCAAGGGCCAGGGCTATAGCAATCAGCCCCAGCATTTT.

V gene TRBV5-1 combines with J gene TRBJ1-1; D not resolved. CDR1 and CDR2 from the germline V gene are SGHRS and YFSETQ. CDR3 length equals 14 residues. Trimming left V 2 bases short and J 4 bases short, with 12 bases between. CDR3 DNA sequence: TGCGCCAGCAGCTTATCCCCGAAGCCCACTGAAGCTTTCTTT. Encoded protein: CASSLSPKPTEAFF.

The chain carries TRBV19 and TRBJ2-2; 11 bases are a match to TRBD2. The germline gives CDR1 LNHDA, CDR2 SQIVND (reference sequence). V was pared by 5 bases and J by 0 bases, with 5 bases of the junction left unmatched. The CDR3 is made up of 17 amino acids. Written as DNA, the CDR3 is TGTGCCAGTAGTCCGAAGACTAGCGGGGCGAACACCGGGGAGCTGTTTTTT. This translates into CASSPKTSGANTGELFF.

The CDR3 loop is CASSKSGTFSFF. The CDR3 region has the DNA TGTGCCAGCAGTAAAAGCGGGACCTTTTCGTTCTTC. The V and J genes are TRBV6-5 and TRBJ2-1; TRBD2 aligns across 7 bases. The germline CDR1 and CDR2 sequences are MNHEY and SVGAGI. The CDR3 totals 12 residues. V lost 5 bases and J lost 15; bases outside the gene matches: 10.

This clone has ten or more counts. V gene TRBV4-2 combines with J gene TRBJ1-1; D gene unclear. Germline V lookup: CDR1 LGHNA, CDR2 YNFKEQ. This CDR3 spans 18 amino acids. V lost 0 bases to trimming and J lost 0 bases, with 17 bases between them. CDR3 sequence reads: CASSQDYSQITMNTEAFF. In nucleotides, the CDR3 is TGTGCCAGCAGCCAAGATTATAGCCAGATTACCATGAACACTGAAGCTTTCTTT.

The V call is TRBV12-5, the J call TRBJ1-2, with 10 bases lining up with TRBD1. The CDR3 consists of 20 residues. V shed 3 bases and J 1 base; nucleotides not matched to a gene: 17. The germline V gene has CDR1 LGHNT and CDR2 FRNRAP. CDR3 DNA sequence: TGTGCTAGTGGTTTACTAAATATGCGGGACAGGGGAACCTTTAACTATGGCTACACCTTC. This translates into CASGLLNMRDRGTFNYGYTF.

The chain uses TRBV19 and TRBJ2-5; a weak D match, TRBD2 (5 bases). The CDR3 is made up of 15 amino acids. Trimming took 8 bases from V and 2 from J, leaving 18 bases between them. Germline CDR1 LNHDA, CDR2 SQIVND (reference sequence). The CDR3 reads CASGNSGRFQETQYF. CDR3 DNA sequence: TGTGCCAGTGGAAACAGCGGCCGTTTTCAAGAGACCCAGTACTTC.

The J gene is TRBJ1-1, the V gene TRBV28; D call uncertain. This CDR3 is 15 amino acids long. Germline lookup yields CDR1 MDHEN and CDR2 SYDVKM. The V end lost 6 bases, the J end lost 4 bases, and 18 bases lay between the germline ends. This CDR3 reads CASSLFISGSTEAFF. CDR3 bases: TGTGCCAGCAGCCTGTTTATTAGCGGGAGCACTGAAGCTTTCTTT.

The rearrangement joins TRBV4-1 to TRBJ1-5; maybe TRBD1 (6 bases). The CDR3 is 15 amino acids. Trimming pared 0 bases from V and 3 bases from J, leaving 9 bases between. Germline CDR1 MGHRA, CDR2 YSYEKL. The CDR3 loop reads CASSQEDRLNQPQHF. The CDR3 nucleotides are TGCGCCAGCAGCCAAGAGGACAGACTCAATCAGCCCCAGCATTTT.

V gene TRBV5-1 combines with J gene TRBJ1-2, with a weak D call TRBD1 (5 bases). The CDR3 contains 15 residues. Trimming removed 2 bases from V and 0 bases from J, with 11 bases in between. Germline lookup yields CDR1 SGHRS and CDR2 YFSETQ. The DNA for the CDR3 is TGCGCCAGCAGCTTAACGCGGGGGGCTAACTATGGCTACACCTTC. Translation gives CASSLTRGANYGYTF.

The J gene is TRBJ1-1, the V gene TRBV5-5; D unresolved. With 1 base removed from V and 7 bases from J, the gap between germline ends came to 11 bases. This CDR3 has 13 amino acids. CDR1 is SGHKS, CDR2 YYEKEE, per germline (reference sequence). The CDR3, as DNA: TGTGCCAGCAGCTTGTACAGAATGAATGAAGCTTTCTTT. Translating gives CASSLYRMNEAFF.

This rearrangement joins TRBV5-6 to TRBJ2-7, with 8 bases identical to TRBD2. Germline V gene lookup returns CDR1 SGHDT and CDR2 YYEEEE. The CDR3 runs to 14 residues. Trimming took 4 bases from V and 6 from J; bases not matched to a gene: 9. The CDR3: CASSIAGLVREQYF. CDR3 DNA sequence: TGTGCCAGCAGCATAGCGGGACTAGTACGCGAGCAGTACTTC.

This clone was picked up one time. V and J are TRBV6-5 and TRBJ2-7, with TRBD1 matching over 8 bases. This CDR3 comprises 16 residues. V was pared by 0 bases and J by 5 bases, with 9 bases of the junction left unmatched. Germline V lookup: CDR1 MNHEY, CDR2 SVGAGI. DNA for the CDR3: TGTGCCAGCAGTTACTCGACAGGGGAAAGATCCGACGAGCAGTACTTC. This gives the protein CASSYSTGERSDEQYF.

The chain combines TRBV6-5 with TRBJ2-1; TRBD2 matches 14 bases. In germline, CDR1 is MNHEY, CDR2 SVGAGI. V trimming: 7 bases; J trimming: 10 bases; junction bases outside the gene matches: 9. The CDR3 has 15 residues. The CDR3 DNA is TGTGCCAGCACACCGGGACTAGCGGGAGTAGACGAGCAGTTCTTC. It is translated as CASTPGLAGVDEQFF.

The V and J genes are TRBV7-2 and TRBJ2-1, with D possibly TRBD2 on 6 matching bases. From germline, CDR1 is SGHTA and CDR2 FQGNSA. V was trimmed by 2 bases and J by 4 bases, leaving 12 bases between them. The CDR3 has 15 amino acids. This CDR3 reads CASSLRGSGYNEQFF. In DNA form, the CDR3 reads TGTGCCAGCAGCTTACGGGGGTCAGGGTACAATGAGCAGTTCTTC.

The chain combines TRBV19 with TRBJ2-1; 8 nucleotides agree with TRBD2. V shed 6 bases, J shed 7 bases, and the junction held 2 bases outside the gene matches. This CDR3 has 12 amino acids. Germline V gene data show CDR1 as LNHDA and CDR2 as SQIVND (reference sequence). CDR3 amino acids: CASSRGGNEQFF. CDR3 bases: TGTGCCAGTAGCCGGGGGGGGAATGAGCAGTTCTTC.

This chain's CDR3 is CASSPLRNSNQPQHF. CDR3 sequence (DNA): TGTGCCAGCAGTCCCCTGAGGAACAGCAATCAGCCCCAGCATTTT. The chain couples TRBV7-9 to TRBJ1-5, with D uncertain. This CDR3 has 15 amino acids. Between the trimmed V and J ends, which lost 6 bases and 1 base, there was a span of 13 bases. Germline assignment: CDR1 SEHNR and CDR2 FQNEAQ (reference sequence).

V and J are TRBV19 and TRBJ2-7; TRBD1 matches 9 bases. CDR1 is LNHDA and CDR2 is SQIVND in the germline V gene (reference sequence). J gave up 3 bases and V 4 bases, and 4 bases lay outside the gene matches. The CDR3 sequence is 14 residues long. CDR3 sequence: CASSTRQGDYEQYF. The DNA for the CDR3 is TGTGCCAGTAGTACAAGACAGGGGGACTACGAGCAGTACTTC.

This sequence joins TRBV13 and TRBJ1-2; tentative D call: TRBD1 (6 bases). The V gene's germline CDR1 is PRHDT and CDR2 FYEKMQ (reference sequence). V lost 3 bases, J lost 2 bases, and 7 bases lay in between. This CDR3 is built from 13 residues. The CDR3 loop is CASSFTGNYGYTF. CDR3 bases: TGTGCCAGCAGCTTTACAGGGAACTATGGCTACACCTTC.

The chain recombines TRBV20-1 with TRBJ1-2; a possible D gene is TRBD1 (5 bases). The CDR3 contains 11 residues. Germline V gives CDR1 DFQATT, CDR2 SNEGSKA (reference sequence). V shed 6 bases and J shed 4 bases, with 9 bases lying between them. CDR3 coding DNA: TGCAGTGCCCCGGGGGGCTATGGCTACACCTTC. Encoded protein: CSAPGGYGYTF.